This T cell receptor beta chain was sequenced during a study of blood T cell repertoires in COVID-19. Data came from immunoSEQ multiplex PCR; TCRdb stores just in-frame clones and leaves some out. Of fewer than 500,000 clones in the sample, approximately 87% were seen once. Germline CDR1 MNHEY, CDR2 SMNVEV (reference sequence). CDR3 size: 12 residues. Trimming took off 4 bases at V and 8 bases at J, with 11 bases between the two ends. Material: PBMCs or T cells enriched from blood (not recorded which). The TCR originated in a man aged 25-45 years who had recovered from COVID-19. The V gene is TRBV27, the J gene TRBJ1-1; D call uncertain. The CDR3 is CASSYPGREAFF. The CDR3 region has the DNA TGTGCCAGCAGTTACCCGGGTCGCGAAGCTTTCTTT.